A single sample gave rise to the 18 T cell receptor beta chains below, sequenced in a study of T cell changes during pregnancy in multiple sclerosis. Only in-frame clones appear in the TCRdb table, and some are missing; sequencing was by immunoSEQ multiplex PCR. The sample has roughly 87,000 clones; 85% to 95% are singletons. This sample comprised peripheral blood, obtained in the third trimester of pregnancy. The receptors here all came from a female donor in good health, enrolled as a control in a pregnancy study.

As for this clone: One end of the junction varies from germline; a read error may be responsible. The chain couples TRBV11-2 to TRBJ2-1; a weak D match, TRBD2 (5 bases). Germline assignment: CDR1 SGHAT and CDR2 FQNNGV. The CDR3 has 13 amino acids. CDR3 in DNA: TGTGCCAGCAGCTTATGGCGGACTGGGATCGCGGTCTTC. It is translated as CASSLWRTGIAVF.

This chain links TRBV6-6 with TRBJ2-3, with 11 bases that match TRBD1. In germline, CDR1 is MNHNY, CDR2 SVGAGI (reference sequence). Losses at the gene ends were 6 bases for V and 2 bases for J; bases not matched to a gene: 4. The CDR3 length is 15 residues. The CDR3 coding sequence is TGTGCCAGCAGACGAGGACAGGGGGCCACAGATACGCAGTATTTT. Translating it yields CASRRGQGATDTQYF.

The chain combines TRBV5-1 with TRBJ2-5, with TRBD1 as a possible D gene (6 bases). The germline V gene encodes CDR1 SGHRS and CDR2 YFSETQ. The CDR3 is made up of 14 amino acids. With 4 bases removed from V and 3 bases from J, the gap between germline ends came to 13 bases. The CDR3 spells CASSDVRTEETQYF. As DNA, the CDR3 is TGCGCCAGCAGCGACGTTCGGACAGAAGAGACCCAGTACTTC.

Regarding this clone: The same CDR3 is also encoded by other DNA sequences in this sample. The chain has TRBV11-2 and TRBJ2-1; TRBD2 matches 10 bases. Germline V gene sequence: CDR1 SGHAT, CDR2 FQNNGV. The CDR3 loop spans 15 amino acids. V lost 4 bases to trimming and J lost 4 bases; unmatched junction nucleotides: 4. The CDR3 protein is CASSSLAGLYNEQFF. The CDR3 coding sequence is TGTGCCAGCAGCTCACTAGCGGGGTTATACAATGAGCAGTTCTTC.

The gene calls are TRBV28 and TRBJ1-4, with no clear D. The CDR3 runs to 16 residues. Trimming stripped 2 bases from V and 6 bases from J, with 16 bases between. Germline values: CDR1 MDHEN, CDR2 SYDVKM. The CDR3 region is CASSLLMGRSDEKLFF. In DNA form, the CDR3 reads TGTGCCAGCAGTTTACTGATGGGCAGGTCGGATGAAAAACTGTTTTTT.

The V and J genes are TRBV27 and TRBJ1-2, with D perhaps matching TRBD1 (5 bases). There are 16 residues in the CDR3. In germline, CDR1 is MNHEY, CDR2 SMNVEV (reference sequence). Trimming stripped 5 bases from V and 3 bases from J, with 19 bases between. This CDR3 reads CASSPSTGQAYYGYTF. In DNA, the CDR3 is TGTGCCAGCAGTCCTTCAACAGGCCAGGCATACTATGGCTACACCTTC.

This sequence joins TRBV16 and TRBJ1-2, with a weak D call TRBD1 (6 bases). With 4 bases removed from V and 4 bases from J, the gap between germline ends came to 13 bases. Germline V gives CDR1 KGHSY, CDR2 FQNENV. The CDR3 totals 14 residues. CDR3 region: CASSPVGGIYGYTF. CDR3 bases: TGTGCCAGCAGCCCCGTAGGGGGAATCTATGGCTACACCTTC.

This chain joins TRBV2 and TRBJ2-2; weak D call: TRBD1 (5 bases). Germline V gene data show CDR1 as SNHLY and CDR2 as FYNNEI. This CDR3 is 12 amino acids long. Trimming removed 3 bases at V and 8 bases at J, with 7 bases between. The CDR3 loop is CASSEDIGELFF. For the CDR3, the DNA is TGTGCCAGCAGTGAGGACATTGGGGAGCTGTTTTTT. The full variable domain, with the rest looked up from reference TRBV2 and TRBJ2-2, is EPEVTQTPSHQVTQMGQEVILRCVPISNHLYFYWYRQILGQKVEFLVSFYNNEISEKSEIFDDQFSVERPDGSNFTLKIRSTKLEDSAMYFCASSEDIGELFFGEGSRLTVL.

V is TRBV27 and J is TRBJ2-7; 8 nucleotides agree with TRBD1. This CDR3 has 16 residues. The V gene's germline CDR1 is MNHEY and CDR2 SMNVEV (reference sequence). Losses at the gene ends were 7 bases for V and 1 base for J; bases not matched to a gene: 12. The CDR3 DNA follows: TGTGCCAGCACCTCTGCCGCCGGGGACAGGTCCTACGAGCAGTACTTC. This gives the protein CASTSAAGDRSYEQYF.

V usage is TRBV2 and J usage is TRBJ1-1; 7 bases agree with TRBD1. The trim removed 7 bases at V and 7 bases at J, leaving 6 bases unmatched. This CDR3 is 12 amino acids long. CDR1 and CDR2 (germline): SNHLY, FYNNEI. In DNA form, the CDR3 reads TGTGCCAGCACGAGGGGGCAGGATGAAGCTTTCTTT. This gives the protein CASTRGQDEAFF.

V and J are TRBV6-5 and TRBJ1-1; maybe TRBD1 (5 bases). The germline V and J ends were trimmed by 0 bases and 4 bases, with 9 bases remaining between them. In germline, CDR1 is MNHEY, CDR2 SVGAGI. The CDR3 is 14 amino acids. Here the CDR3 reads CASSYSGESTEAFF. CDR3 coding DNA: TGTGCCAGCAGTTACTCAGGGGAATCCACTGAAGCTTTCTTT.

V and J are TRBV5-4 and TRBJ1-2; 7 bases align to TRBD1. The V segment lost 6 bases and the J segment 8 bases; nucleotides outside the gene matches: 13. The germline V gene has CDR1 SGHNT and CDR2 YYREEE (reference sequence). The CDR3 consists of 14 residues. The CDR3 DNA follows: TGTGCCAGCACCCCGGGGGGGGCAGGGGGAGGCTACACCTTC. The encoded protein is CASTPGGAGGGYTF. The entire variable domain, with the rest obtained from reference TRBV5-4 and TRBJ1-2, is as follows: ETGVTQSPTHLIKTRGQQVTLRCSSQSGHNTVSWYQQALGQGPQFIFQYYREEENGRGNFPPRFSGLQFPNYSSELNVNALELDDSALYLCASTPGGAGGGYTFGSGTRLTVV.

The CDR3: CAISLASGRGSTDTQYF. DNA of the CDR3: TGTGCCATCAGTCTAGCTAGCGGGAGGGGCAGCACAGATACGCAGTATTTT. The chain recombines TRBV10-3 with TRBJ2-3, with TRBD2 matching 12 bases. Trimming at V came to 5 bases and at J to 0 bases, leaving 6 bases not matched to a gene. The germline V gene has CDR1 ENHRY and CDR2 SYGVKD. The CDR3 has 17 amino acids.

The CDR3 DNA reads TGCGCCAGCAGCCAAGCCGTCCGGGGAGGGGAGACCCAGTACTTC. Its translation is CASSQAVRGGETQYF. The V and J genes are TRBV4-1 and TRBJ2-5; 7 positions match TRBD2. Germline-derived CDR1 and CDR2 are MGHRA and YSYEKL. The CDR3 length is 15 residues. The V and J ends lost 1 base and 5 bases, in that order; junction bases with no gene match: 7.

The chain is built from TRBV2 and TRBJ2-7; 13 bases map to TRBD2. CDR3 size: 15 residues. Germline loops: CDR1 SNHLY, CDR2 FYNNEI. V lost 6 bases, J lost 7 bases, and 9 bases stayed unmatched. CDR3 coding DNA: TGTGCCAGCAGGGGGACTAGCGGGGCCGGGAGGGAGCAGTACTTC. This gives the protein CASRGTSGAGREQYF. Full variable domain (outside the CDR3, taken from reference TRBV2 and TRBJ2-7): EPEVTQTPSHQVTQMGQEVILRCVPISNHLYFYWYRQILGQKVEFLVSFYNNEISEKSEIFDDQFSVERPDGSNFTLKIRSTKLEDSAMYFCASRGTSGAGREQYFGPGTRLTVT.

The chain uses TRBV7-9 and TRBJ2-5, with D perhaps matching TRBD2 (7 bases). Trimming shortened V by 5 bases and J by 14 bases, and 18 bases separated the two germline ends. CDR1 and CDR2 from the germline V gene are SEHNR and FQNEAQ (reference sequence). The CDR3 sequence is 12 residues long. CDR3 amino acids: CASSGGGRVYYF. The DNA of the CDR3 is TGTGCCAGCAGCGGGGGGGGCCGCGTTTACTACTTC.

CDR3 DNA: TGTGCCAGCAGAACCACAGCGGGAGGGCCGATTCATGAGCAGTTCTTC. Protein sequence: CASRTTAGGPIHEQFF. The J gene is TRBJ2-1, the V gene TRBV27, with 10 bases matching TRBD2. The CDR3 runs 16 residues. V shed 6 bases, J shed 8 bases, and the junction held 13 bases outside the gene matches. Per germline, CDR1 MNHEY and CDR2 SMNVEV (reference sequence).

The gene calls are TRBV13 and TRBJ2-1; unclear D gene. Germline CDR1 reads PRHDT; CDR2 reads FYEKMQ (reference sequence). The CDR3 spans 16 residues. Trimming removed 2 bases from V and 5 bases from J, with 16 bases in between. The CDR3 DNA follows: TGTGCCAGCAGCTTAATCACGCCTACCAAGAACAATGAGCAGTTCTTC. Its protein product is CASSLITPTKNNEQFF.